This T cell receptor beta chain derives from a study of immune cell composition in non-small cell lung cancer. The method was immunoSEQ multiplex PCR; TCRdb's version includes in-frame clones alone and lacks a portion of them. This sample yields about 5,200 clones, of which about three quarters are seen a single time; approximately 11% belongs to the top ten. Overall study results and limits: Top 10 clone scores and clonality were higher in squamous than adenocarcinoma. Clones >0.5% enriched in tumour were rarer in adenocarcinoma (roughly 33%) than squamous (approximately 80%). Overall clonality, unlike maximal tumour-associated clone frequency, did not predict TIL reactivity.

Note on this clone: The antigen remains unidentified.

Template was genomic DNA from frozen, unsorted single-cell suspensions. Germline V gives CDR1 SGDLS, CDR2 YYNGEE. The CDR3 consists of 13 residues. V lost 4 bases, J lost 2 bases, and 2 bases stayed unmatched. Sequencing was performed on lung tumor tissue. This chain links TRBV9 with TRBJ2-5, with 7 bases fitting TRBD2. The sequence was obtained from a human donor with non-small cell lung cancer. The CDR3 bases are TGTGCCAGCAGCCCGGGGGGACAAGAGACCCAGTACTTC. As protein: CASSPGGQETQYF.